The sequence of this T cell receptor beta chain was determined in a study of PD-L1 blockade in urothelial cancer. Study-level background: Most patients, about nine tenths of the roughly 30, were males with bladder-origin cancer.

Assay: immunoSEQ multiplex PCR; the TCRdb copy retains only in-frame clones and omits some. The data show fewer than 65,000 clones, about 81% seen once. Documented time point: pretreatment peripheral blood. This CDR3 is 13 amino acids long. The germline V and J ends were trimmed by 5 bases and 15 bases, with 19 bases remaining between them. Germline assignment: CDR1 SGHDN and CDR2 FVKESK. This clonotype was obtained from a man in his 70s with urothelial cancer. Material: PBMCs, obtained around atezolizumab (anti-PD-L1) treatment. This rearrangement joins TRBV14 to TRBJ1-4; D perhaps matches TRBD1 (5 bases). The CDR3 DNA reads TGTGCCAGCAGCTTACAGCGCCAGGGTTCGGTGTTTTTT. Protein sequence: CASSLQRQGSVFF.